This T cell receptor (beta chain) came from a study of T-cell reconstitution after alpha-beta-depleted transplantation in children. General study points: Roughly two months post-transplant, alpha-beta T cells reportedly originated from several hundred graft clones that had expanded.

This clonotype has just a few counts. As yet, its antigen is unknown. V lost 5 bases, J lost 2 bases, and 7 bases lay in between. CDR3 length equals 13 residues. Construction of the TCRbeta library involved unique molecular identifiers. One entry per CDR3 protein, called by TCRdb with MiXCR from the PCR reads. The table records about 980,000 distinct CDR3 sequences, about 29% of them present only once. The chain links TRBV12-3 or TRBV12-4 to TRBJ2-1, with no clear D. The sequences come from PBMCs, mostly from graft donor cells, collected 360 days after TCRalphabeta/CD19-depleted stem cell transplant. This sequence was found in a boy in the first two years of life who had a stem cell transplant for SCID, so the T cells may come from the graft donor. The CDR3 nucleotides read TGTGCCAGCAGTCGCAACACCTACAATGAGCAGTTCTTC. This codes for CASSRNTYNEQFF.